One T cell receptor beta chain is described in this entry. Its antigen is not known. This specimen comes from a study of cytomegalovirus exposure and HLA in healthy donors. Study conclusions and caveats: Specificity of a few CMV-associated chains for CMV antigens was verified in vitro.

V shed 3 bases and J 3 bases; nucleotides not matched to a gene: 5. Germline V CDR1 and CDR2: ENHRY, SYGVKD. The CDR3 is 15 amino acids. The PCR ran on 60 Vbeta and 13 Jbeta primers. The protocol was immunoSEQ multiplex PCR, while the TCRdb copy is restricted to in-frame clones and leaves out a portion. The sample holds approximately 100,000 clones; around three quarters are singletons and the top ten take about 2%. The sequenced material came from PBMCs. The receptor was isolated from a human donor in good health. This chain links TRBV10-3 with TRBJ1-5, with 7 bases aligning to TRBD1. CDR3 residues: CAISDGGQNNQPQHF. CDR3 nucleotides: TGTGCCATCAGTGATGGGGGACAGAACAATCAGCCCCAGCATTTT.